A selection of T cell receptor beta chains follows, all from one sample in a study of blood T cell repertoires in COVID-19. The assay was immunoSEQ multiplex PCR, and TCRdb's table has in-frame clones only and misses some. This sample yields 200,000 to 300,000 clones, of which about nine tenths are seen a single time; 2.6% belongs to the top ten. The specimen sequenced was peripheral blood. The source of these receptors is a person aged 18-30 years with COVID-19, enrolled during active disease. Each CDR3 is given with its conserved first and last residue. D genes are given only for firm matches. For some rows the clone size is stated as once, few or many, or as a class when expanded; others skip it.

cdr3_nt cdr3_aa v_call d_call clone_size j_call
TGTGCCAGCAGCAATACACTAGCGGGAGGGGACGGCACCGGGGAGCTGTTTTTT CASSNTLAGGDGTGELFF TRBV13 TRBD2 NA TRBJ2-2
TGTGCCAGTAGTACAACTCCTTTCTCTCCTCTTTGGTATTTT CASSTTPFSPLWYF TRBV19 NA NA TRBJ2-3
TGTGCCAGCATGGTCCGGGACTATCAGTACTTC CASMVRDYQYF TRBV6-5 TRBD2 NA TRBJ2-4
TGCGCCAGCAGTCCCGGACAGGGGTTAATTAACGAGCAGTACTTC CASSPGQGLINEQYF TRBV4-1 TRBD1 NA TRBJ2-7
TGTGCCAGCTCACAGGATCAACAGGGTGCTGGCTACACCTTC CASSQDQQGAGYTF TRBV18 NA NA TRBJ1-2
TGTGCCACCAGCAGAGCCCCCGGCTACAATGAGCAGTTCTTC CATSRAPGYNEQFF TRBV15 NA NA TRBJ2-1
TGTGCCAGCAGCTTGGGGACAGGGAGCGAGCAGTACTTC CASSLGTGSEQYF TRBV5-6 TRBD1 NA TRBJ2-7
TGCGCCAGCAGCTCCCCCGGGACAGGGAAAGAGACCCAGTACTTC CASSSPGTGKETQYF TRBV5-1 TRBD1 NA TRBJ2-5
TGCGCCAGCAGCGCTGACAGGGGTACCCTCAATGAGCAGTTCTTC CASSADRGTLNEQFF TRBV5-1 TRBD1 once TRBJ2-1
TGTGCCAGCAGCCAAGAAACGAGCGAGCAGTTCTTC CASSQETSEQFF TRBV3-1/TRBV3-2 NA NA TRBJ2-1
TGTGCCAGCAGTGAAATTGCCGGACTAAACACCGGGGAGCTGTTTTTT CASSEIAGLNTGELFF TRBV2 NA NA TRBJ2-2
TGTGCCACCAGTGACACAGGGGGCCCTAATGAAAAACTGTTTTTT CATSDTGGPNEKLFF TRBV24-1 TRBD1 NA TRBJ1-4
TGTGCCAGCAGCGTAGTTGGGGGGGCTGAAGATACGCAGTATTTT CASSVVGGAEDTQYF TRBV9 NA NA TRBJ2-3
TGTGCCAGTAGTCACCAGTCTGGAAACACCATATATTTT CASSHQSGNTIYF TRBV19 NA NA TRBJ1-3
TGCGCCAGCAGCTTGGCCGAGGGACTAGCGGGAGAAAAGGGTGAGCAGTTCTTC CASSLAEGLAGEKGEQFF TRBV5-1 TRBD2 NA TRBJ2-1
TGTGCCAGCAGCGTAGCGACAGGGGCGACCTACGAGCAGTACTTC CASSVATGATYEQYF TRBV9 TRBD1 NA TRBJ2-7
TGCGCCAGCAGCCCTCCGGGACAGGGTCCCTACGAGCAGTACTTC CASSPPGQGPYEQYF TRBV5-1 TRBD1 NA TRBJ2-7
TGTGCCAGCAGTCTAGTCCCCTACGAGCAGTACTTC CASSLVPYEQYF TRBV11-2 NA NA TRBJ2-7
TGCGCCAGCAGCTTAGGGGGAGGGCCCTACGAGCAGTACTTC CASSLGGGPYEQYF TRBV5-1 NA NA TRBJ2-7
TGTGCCAGCAGTGATTCTAGCGGGAAGTACGGCATTCAGTACTTC CASSDSSGKYGIQYF TRBV3-1/TRBV3-2 TRBD2 NA TRBJ2-4
TGTGCCAGCAGTTTAGGGGGCCCCAGCTCCTACAATGAGCAGTTCTTC CASSLGGPSSYNEQFF TRBV27 NA NA TRBJ2-1
TGTGCTAGTCAACCACAGCGGGAGGGCCTTGAGCAGTACTTC CASQPQREGLEQYF TRBV12-5 TRBD2 NA TRBJ2-7
TGCAGTGCTAAGCCAGAGGCTGAAGCTTTCTTT CSAKPEAEAFF TRBV20-1 NA NA TRBJ1-1
TGCGCCAGCAGCCAAGATCTGACAGGGAGATCACCCCTCCACTTT CASSQDLTGRSPLHF TRBV4-1 TRBD1 NA TRBJ1-6
TGTGCCAGCAGCCAAGATGGGAGCCCCTACGAGCAGTACTTC CASSQDGSPYEQYF TRBV4-2 NA NA TRBJ2-7
TGTGCCAGCAGTTCCCCCCCTCGTGGGACTAGCGGAGGGAATGAGCAGTTCTTC CASSSPPRGTSGGNEQFF TRBV6-2/TRBV6-3 TRBD2 once TRBJ2-1
TGTGCCAGCAGCAAAGCCCCCACCCCGGGACTAGCGGGAGGTCGGGGATGGTACGAGCAGTACTTC CASSKAPTPGLAGGRGWYEQYF TRBV21-1 NA many TRBJ2-7
TGTGCCACTGCGGGAACCCTCCTCGGCGAGCAGTACTTC CATAGTLLGEQYF TRBV19 NA NA TRBJ2-7
TGTGCCAGCAGAGATAAAACGCGAGCTTTCTTT CASRDKTRAFF TRBV12-3/TRBV12-4 NA once TRBJ1-1
TGTGCCATCAGTTCTACAGGGGGCGAAGAGACCCAGTACTTC CAISSTGGEETQYF TRBV10-3 TRBD1 NA TRBJ2-5
TGTGCCAGCAGCCAAGATGTCGGGGAGGGTACCGGGGAGCTGTTTTTT CASSQDVGEGTGELFF TRBV3-1/TRBV3-2 TRBD2 NA TRBJ2-2
TGTGCCAGTAGTATAGGCCAGGGGGCTAGGGAGACCCAGTACTTC CASSIGQGARETQYF TRBV19 TRBD1 NA TRBJ2-5
TGTGCCAGCAGCTTAGAAGCACTAGCGGGCCCTCAAGAGACCCAGTACTTC CASSLEALAGPQETQYF TRBV11-2 TRBD2 NA TRBJ2-5
TGTGCCAGCAGTAGAGGGAACACCGGGGAGCTGTTTTTT CASSRGNTGELFF TRBV28 NA NA TRBJ2-2
TGTGCCAGCAGCCCATTCCCCAGGGAGGACACTGAAGCTTTCTTT CASSPFPREDTEAFF TRBV9 NA NA TRBJ1-1
TGTGCCAGCAGTTCTCGGGATAGGACTAGCGGGGATACCGGTCACTTC CASSSRDRTSGDTGHF TRBV6-2/TRBV6-3 TRBD2 NA TRBJ2-7
TGCAGCGCGTACAGGGATGGCGAGCAGTACTTC CSAYRDGEQYF TRBV29-1 NA NA TRBJ2-7
TGTGCCAGCAGTCCCCAGGGGAAAAGCTATGGCTACACCTTC CASSPQGKSYGYTF TRBV6-5 NA NA TRBJ1-2
TGTGCCAGCAGCTTGAGGGAAGGGAACACTGAAGCTTTCTTT CASSLREGNTEAFF TRBV7-8 NA NA TRBJ1-1
TGCGCCAGCAGCCAAGCCCAAGACGCGGCCGGGGAGCTGTTTTTT CASSQAQDAAGELFF TRBV4-3 NA NA TRBJ2-2
TGCGCCAGCAGCTTGGGCGCTAGCGGGAGGGCTGGTGAGACCCAGTACTTC CASSLGASGRAGETQYF TRBV5-1 TRBD2 NA TRBJ2-5
TGTGCTAGTGGTTTGGTACCCCACATCGACAGGCAGTTCTTC CASGLVPHIDRQFF TRBV12-5 NA NA TRBJ2-1
TGTGCCAGCAGCCCCCTGAGGGAGCAGTTCTTC CASSPLREQFF TRBV5-8 NA NA TRBJ2-1
TGCGCCAGCAGCCAAGAACAGGGCGGCTATGGCTACACCTTC CASSQEQGGYGYTF TRBV4-1 NA NA TRBJ1-2